This paragraph covers one T cell receptor (beta chain) sequence. The target antigen is unknown. Libraries were prepared by immunoSEQ multiplex PCR; TCRdb keeps only in-frame clonotypes and omits some of them. The table shows about a million clones, with roughly 80% occurring only once. The data originate from a study of shared clonotypes between healthy human individuals. Findings of the study overall: An effect of sequencing depth on clonotype sharing among donors was expected. All-four-donor shared clonotypes had higher generation probabilities than non-shared clonotypes did.

It was into CD45RA+ naive and CD45RA-negative memory subsets that the CD4+ cells were split. CDR3 length equals 15 residues. Per the germline V gene, CDR1 is SGHNT and CDR2 is YYREEE (reference sequence). J was trimmed by 4 bases and V by 4 bases; bases with no gene match: 8. The sample comprised memory CD4+ T cells from PBMCs. Subset defined: CD45RA-negative fraction. This receptor was identified in a man younger than 30 in good health. Some clones in this sample may be carry-over from other donors' samples. The rearrangement joins TRBV5-4 to TRBJ2-5; TRBD1 agrees at 9 bases. CDR3 DNA sequence: TGTGCCAGCAGCCCCAACAGGGGGCTATTAGAGACCCAGTACTTC. Protein: CASSPNRGLLETQYF.